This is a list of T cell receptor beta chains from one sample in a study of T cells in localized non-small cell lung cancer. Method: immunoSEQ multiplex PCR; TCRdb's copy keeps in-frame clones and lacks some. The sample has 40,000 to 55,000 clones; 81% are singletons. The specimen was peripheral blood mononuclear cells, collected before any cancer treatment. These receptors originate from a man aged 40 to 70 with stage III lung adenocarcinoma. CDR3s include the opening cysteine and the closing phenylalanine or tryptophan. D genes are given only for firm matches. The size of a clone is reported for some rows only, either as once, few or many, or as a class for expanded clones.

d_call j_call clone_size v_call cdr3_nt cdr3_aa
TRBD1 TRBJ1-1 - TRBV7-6 TGTGCCAGCAGCTTATTGGGTCGACAGGGGCCTCTGAACACTGAAGCTTTCTTT CASSLLGRQGPLNTEAFF
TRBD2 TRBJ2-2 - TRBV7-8 TGTGCCAGCAGCGAATGGACTAGCCGAGGGGAGCTGTTTTTT CASSEWTSRGELFF
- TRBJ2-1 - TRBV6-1 TGTGCCAGCAGTGAAGCAGGGAACAATGAGCAGTTCTTC CASSEAGNNEQFF
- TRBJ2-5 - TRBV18 TGTGCCAGCTCACTTAGCCCGGGTCCGGAGACCCAGTACTTC CASSLSPGPETQYF
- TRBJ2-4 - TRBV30 TGTGCCTGGAGTGGGGGACTGGGGGGTAGGAACATTCAGTACTTC CAWSGGLGGRNIQYF
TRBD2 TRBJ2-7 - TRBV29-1 TGCAGCGTTGCGGGGGGGGTTACAGGGAGCTACGAGCAGTACTTC CSVAGGVTGSYEQYF
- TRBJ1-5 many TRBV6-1 TGTGCCAGCAGTGCTACTACAGGGTTCAATCAGCCCCAGCATTTT CASSATTGFNQPQHF
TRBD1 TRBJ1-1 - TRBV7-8 TGTGCCAGCAGCTTAGCTTCAACAGGGGGTTGGTCCACTGAAGCTTTCTTT CASSLASTGGWSTEAFF
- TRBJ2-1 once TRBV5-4 TGTGCCAGCAGTAATGGAGTCAATGAGCAGTTCTTC CASSNGVNEQFF
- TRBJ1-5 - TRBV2 TGTGCCAGCAGGGTTAGCGATCAGCCCCAGCATTTT CASRVSDQPQHF
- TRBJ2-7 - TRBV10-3 TGTGCCATCAGTGAGTCGATCGGGACGGCCTCCTACGAGCAGTACTTC CAISESIGTASYEQYF
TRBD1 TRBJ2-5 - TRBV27 TGTGCCAGCAGTTTTGGGACAGGGGGAGAGACCCAGTACTTC CASSFGTGGETQYF
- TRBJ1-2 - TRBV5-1 TGCGCCAGCAGCCAAGACCTGTCGCACTACTATGGCTACACCTTC CASSQDLSHYYGYTF
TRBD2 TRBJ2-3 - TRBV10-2 TGCGCCAGCAGCCCCATCGTCGAGCGGGGCGGCACAGATACGCAGTATTTT CASSPIVERGGTDTQYF
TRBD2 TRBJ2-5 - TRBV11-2 TGTGCCAGCAGCTCCCGACTAGCGGGGGGGCCCGGGACCCAGTACTTC CASSSRLAGGPGTQYF
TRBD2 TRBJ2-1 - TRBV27 TGTGCCAGCAGTTTATTGGGGCGGGCGGGGGGCGCGGATGAGCAGTTCTTC CASSLLGRAGGADEQFF
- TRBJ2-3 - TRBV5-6 TGTGCCAGCAGCTTCTACAGCACAGATACGCAGTATTTT CASSFYSTDTQYF
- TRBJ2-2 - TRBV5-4 TGTGCCAGCAGCTTGGGACAGGCTTCGAACACCGGGGAGCTGTTTTTT CASSLGQASNTGELFF
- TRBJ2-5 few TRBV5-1 TGCGCCAGCAGCCCGTCTCGGGAAGAGACCCAGTACTTC CASSPSREETQYF
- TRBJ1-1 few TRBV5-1 TGCGCCAGCAGCTTGGGATCTGGACGTCCTGAAGCTTTCTTT CASSLGSGRPEAFF
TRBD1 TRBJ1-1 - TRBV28 TGTGCCAGCAACATACAGGGGGCGATTGAAGCTTTCTTT CASNIQGAIEAFF
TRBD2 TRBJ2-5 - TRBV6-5 TGTGCCAGCAGTTACCACCCTAGCGGGGGTGGGGAGACCCAGTACTTC CASSYHPSGGGETQYF
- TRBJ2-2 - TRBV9 TGTGCCAGCAGCGCCCGAATTTCTGGGGGGGCCGCCACCGGGGAGCTGTTTTTT CASSARISGGAATGELFF
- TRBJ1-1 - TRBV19 TGTGCCAGTAGTATCCGGGACCCGGGAAGTTACACTGAAGCTTTCTTT CASSIRDPGSYTEAFF
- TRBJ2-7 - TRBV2 TGTGCCAGCAGTTTCAGAGATTCTAGGGGTTACGAGCAGTACTTC CASSFRDSRGYEQYF